This entry lists 4 T cell receptor beta chains sequenced from one sample in a study of blood T cell repertoires in COVID-19. The table came from immunoSEQ multiplex PCR; TCRdb's copy has only in-frame clones and leaves some out. The table lists approximately 240,000 clones, approximately 83% of them singletons. The material sequenced was peripheral blood. These receptors originate from a woman aged 30 to 39 who had recovered from COVID-19.

V and J are TRBV18 and TRBJ1-4; D is perhaps TRBD1 (6 bases). The CDR3 consists of 15 residues. Trimming removed 0 bases at V and 7 bases at J, with 12 bases between. Germline V gene lookup returns CDR1 KGHSH and CDR2 LQKENI. This CDR3 reads CASSPPGGRGEKLFF. CDR3 bases: TGTGCCAGCTCACCACCGGGGGGGCGCGGTGAAAAACTGTTTTTT. The full variable domain, rest sourced from reference TRBV18 and TRBJ1-4, is NAGVMQNPRHLVRRRGQEARLRCSPMKGHSHVYWYRQLPEEGLKFMVYLQKENIIDESGMPKERFSAEFPKEGPSILRIQQVVRGDSAAYFCASSPPGGRGEKLFFGSGTQLSVL.

V gene TRBV27 combines with J gene TRBJ2-7; 7 nucleotides agree with TRBD1. From germline, CDR1 is MNHEY and CDR2 SMNVEV (reference sequence). The V and J ends lost 6 bases and 1 base, in that order; junction bases with no gene match: 3. The length of the CDR3 is 13 residues. The CDR3 sequence: CASSTDRSYEQYF. The DNA of the CDR3 is TGTGCCAGCAGCACGGACAGGTCCTACGAGCAGTACTTC.

V and J are TRBV5-6 and TRBJ2-2, with a tentative D call TRBD1 (5 bases). V was trimmed by 1 base and J by 2 bases, leaving 15 bases between them. Per the germline V gene, CDR1 is SGHDT and CDR2 is YYEEEE. There are 17 residues in the CDR3. DNA of the CDR3: TGTGCCAGCAGCTTGTATGGCAGGGTAGGCAACACCGGGGAGCTGTTTTTT. It yields the protein CASSLYGRVGNTGELFF. Variable domain in full (rest from reference TRBV5-6 and TRBJ2-2): DAGVTQSPTHLIKTRGQQVTLRCSPKSGHDTVSWYQQALGQGPQFIFQYYEEEERQRGNFPDRFSGHQFPNYSSELNVNALLLGDSALYLCASSLYGRVGNTGELFFGEGSRLTVL.

The chain links TRBV29-1 to TRBJ2-5; 7 nucleotides align to TRBD2. The CDR3 is 12 residues long. V trimming: 4 bases; J trimming: 5 bases; junction bases outside the gene matches: 4. The V gene's germline CDR1 is SQVTM and CDR2 ANQGSEA. The chain's CDR3 is CSVGLAGETQYF. The CDR3 bases are TGCAGCGTTGGACTAGCTGGTGAGACCCAGTACTTC.